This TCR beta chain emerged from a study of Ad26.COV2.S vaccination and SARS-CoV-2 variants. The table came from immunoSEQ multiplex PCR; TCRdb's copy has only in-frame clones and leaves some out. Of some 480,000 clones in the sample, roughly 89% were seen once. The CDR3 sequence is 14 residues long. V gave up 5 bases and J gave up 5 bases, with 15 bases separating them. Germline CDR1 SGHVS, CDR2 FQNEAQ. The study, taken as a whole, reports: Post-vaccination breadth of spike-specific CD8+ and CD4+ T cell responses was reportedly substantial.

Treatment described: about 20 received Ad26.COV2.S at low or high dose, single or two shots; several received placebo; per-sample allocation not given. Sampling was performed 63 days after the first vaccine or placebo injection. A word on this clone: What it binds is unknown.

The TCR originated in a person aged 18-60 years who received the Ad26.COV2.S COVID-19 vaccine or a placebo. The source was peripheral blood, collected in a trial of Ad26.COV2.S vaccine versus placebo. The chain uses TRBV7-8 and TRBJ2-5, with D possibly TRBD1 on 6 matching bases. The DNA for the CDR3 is TGTGCCAGCAGCCCTACAAGGGGGTGGGAGACCCAGTACTTC. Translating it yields CASSPTRGWETQYF.